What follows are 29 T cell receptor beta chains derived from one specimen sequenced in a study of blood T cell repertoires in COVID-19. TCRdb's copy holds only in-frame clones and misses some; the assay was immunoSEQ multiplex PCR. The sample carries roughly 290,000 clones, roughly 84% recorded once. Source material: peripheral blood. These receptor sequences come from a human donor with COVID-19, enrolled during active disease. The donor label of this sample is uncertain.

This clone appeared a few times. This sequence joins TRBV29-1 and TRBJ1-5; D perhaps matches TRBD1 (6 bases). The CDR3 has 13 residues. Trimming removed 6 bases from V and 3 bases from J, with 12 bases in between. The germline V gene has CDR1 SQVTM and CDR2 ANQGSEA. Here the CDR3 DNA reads TGCAGCGTGGTGGACAGTTACAATCAGCCCCAGCATTTT. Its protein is CSVVDSYNQPQHF. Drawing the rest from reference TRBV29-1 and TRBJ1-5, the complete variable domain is SAVISQKPSRDICQRGTSLTIQCQVDSQVTMMFWYRQQPGQSLTLIATANQGSEATYESGFVIDKFPISRPNLTFSTLTVSNMSPEDSSIYLCSVVDSYNQPQHFGDGTRLSIL.

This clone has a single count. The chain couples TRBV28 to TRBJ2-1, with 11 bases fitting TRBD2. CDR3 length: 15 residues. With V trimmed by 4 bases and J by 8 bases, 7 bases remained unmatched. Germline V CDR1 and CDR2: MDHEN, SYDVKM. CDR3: CASSSTSGRGYEQFF. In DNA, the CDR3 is TGTGCCAGCAGTTCTACTAGCGGGAGAGGCTATGAGCAGTTCTTC.

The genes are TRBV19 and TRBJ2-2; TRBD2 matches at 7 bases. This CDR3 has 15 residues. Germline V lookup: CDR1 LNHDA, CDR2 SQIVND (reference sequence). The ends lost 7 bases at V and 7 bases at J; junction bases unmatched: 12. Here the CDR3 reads CASTPGAGFFGELFF. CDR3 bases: TGTGCCAGTACCCCGGGAGCGGGATTTTTCGGGGAGCTGTTTTTT.

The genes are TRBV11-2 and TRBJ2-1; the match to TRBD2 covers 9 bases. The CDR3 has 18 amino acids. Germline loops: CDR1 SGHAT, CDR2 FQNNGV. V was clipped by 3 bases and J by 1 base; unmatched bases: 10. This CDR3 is CASSFPRGRALSYNEQFF. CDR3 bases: TGTGCCAGCAGCTTCCCTCGCGGGAGGGCCCTATCCTACAATGAGCAGTTCTTC.

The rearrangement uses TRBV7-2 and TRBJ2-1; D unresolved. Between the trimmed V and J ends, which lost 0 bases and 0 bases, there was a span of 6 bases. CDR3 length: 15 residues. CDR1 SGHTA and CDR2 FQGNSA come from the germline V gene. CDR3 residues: CASSLAASSYNEQFF. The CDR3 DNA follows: TGTGCCAGCAGCTTAGCTGCCAGCTCCTACAATGAGCAGTTCTTC.

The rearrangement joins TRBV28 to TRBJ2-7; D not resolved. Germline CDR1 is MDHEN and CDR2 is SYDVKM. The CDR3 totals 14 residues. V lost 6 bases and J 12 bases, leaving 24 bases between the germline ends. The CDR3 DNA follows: TGTGCCAGCAGCAGTCTTCGCGGAAATGCCGATGGGTACTTC. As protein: CASSSLRGNADGYF.

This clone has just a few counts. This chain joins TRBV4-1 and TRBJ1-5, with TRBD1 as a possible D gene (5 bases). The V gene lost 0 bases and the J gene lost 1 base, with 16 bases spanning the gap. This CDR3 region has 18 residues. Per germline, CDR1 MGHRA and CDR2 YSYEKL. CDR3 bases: TGCGCCAGCAGCCAAGATCGACCGGGGGGGGTAAGCAATCAGCCCCAGCATTTT. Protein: CASSQDRPGGVSNQPQHF.

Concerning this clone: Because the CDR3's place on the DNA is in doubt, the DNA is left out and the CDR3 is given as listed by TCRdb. Here the CDR3 reads CAWTFGTGSALLYF. The chain is built from TRBV30 and TRBJ2-7; the table's D call TRBD1 went unverified against the DNA. The CDR3 is 14 residues long, counting both termini. Germline-derived CDR1 and CDR2 are GTSNPN and SVGIG (reference sequence).

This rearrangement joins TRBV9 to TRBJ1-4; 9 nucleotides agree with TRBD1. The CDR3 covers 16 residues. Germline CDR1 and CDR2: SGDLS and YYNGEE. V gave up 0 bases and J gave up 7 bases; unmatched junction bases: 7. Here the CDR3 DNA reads TGTGCCAGCAGCGTAGGGGAGGGGACAGGGAGTGAAAAACTGTTTTTT. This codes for CASSVGEGTGSEKLFF.

The CDR3 DNA is TGTGCCAGCAGTTTATCTGGCGCAGCGTATACCTACGAGCAGTACTTC. Residues: CASSLSGAAYTYEQYF. The chain links TRBV27 to TRBJ2-7, with D uncertain. The CDR3 loop spans 16 amino acids. V lost 0 bases to trimming and J lost 2 bases, with 14 bases between them. The germline gives CDR1 MNHEY, CDR2 SMNVEV (reference sequence).

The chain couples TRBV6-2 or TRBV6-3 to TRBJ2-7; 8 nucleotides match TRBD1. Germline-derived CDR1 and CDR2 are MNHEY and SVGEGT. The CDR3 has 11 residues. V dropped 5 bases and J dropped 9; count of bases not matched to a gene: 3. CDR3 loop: CASSKDRGQYF. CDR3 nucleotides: TGTGCCAGCAGTAAAGACAGGGGGCAGTACTTC.

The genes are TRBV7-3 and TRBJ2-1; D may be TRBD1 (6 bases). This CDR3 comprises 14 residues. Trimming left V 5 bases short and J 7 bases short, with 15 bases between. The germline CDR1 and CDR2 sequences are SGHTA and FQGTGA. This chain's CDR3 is CASSTQSRGNEQFF. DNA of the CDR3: TGTGCCAGCAGCACGCAAAGCAGGGGAAATGAGCAGTTCTTC.

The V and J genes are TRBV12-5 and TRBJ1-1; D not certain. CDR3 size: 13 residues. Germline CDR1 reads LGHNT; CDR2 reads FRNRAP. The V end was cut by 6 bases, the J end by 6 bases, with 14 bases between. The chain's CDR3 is CASGAQFGSEAFF. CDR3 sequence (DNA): TGTGCTAGTGGCGCCCAGTTTGGCTCTGAAGCTTTCTTT.

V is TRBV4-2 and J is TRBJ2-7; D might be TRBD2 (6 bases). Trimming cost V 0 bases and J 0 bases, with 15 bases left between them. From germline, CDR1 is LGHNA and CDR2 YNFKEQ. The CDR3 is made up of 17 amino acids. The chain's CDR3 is CASSQDVSGRRSYEQYF. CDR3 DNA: TGTGCCAGCAGCCAAGATGTCTCTGGGAGGCGCTCCTACGAGCAGTACTTC.

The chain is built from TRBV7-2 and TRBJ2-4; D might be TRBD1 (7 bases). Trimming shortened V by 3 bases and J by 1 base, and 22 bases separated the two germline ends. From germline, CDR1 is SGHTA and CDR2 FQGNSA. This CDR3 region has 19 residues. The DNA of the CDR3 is TGTGCCAGCAGCTTTCAGGGGGGAAGGACTGGTGGCGCCAAAAACATTCAGTACTTC. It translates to CASSFQGGRTGGAKNIQYF.

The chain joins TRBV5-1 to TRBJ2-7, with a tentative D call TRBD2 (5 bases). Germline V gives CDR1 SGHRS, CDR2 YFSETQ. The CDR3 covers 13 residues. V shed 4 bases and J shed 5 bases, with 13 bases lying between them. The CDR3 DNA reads TGCGCCAGCAGCGTGGGTTGGGAGAACGAGCAGTACTTC. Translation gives CASSVGWENEQYF.

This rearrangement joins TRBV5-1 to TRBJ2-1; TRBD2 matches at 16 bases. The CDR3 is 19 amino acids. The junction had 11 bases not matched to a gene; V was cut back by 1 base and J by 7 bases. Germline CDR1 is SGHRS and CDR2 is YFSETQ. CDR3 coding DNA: TGCGCCAGCAGCTTGATGGGACTAGCGGGAGGGGTTTCGGGGAATGAGCAGTTCTTC. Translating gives CASSLMGLAGGVSGNEQFF.

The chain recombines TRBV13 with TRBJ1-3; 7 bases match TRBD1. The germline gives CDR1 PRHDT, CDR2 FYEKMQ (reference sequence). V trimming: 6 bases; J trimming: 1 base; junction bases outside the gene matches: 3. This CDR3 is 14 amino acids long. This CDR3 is CASRQGMSGNTIYF. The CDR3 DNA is TGTGCCAGCAGACAGGGGATGTCTGGAAACACCATATATTTT.

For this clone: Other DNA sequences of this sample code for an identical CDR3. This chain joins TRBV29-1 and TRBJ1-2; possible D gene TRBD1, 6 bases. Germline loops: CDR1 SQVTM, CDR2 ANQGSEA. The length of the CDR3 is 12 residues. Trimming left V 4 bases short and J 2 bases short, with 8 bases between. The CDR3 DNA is TGCAGCGTTGGCACAGGGAACTATGGCTACACCTTC. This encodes CSVGTGNYGYTF.

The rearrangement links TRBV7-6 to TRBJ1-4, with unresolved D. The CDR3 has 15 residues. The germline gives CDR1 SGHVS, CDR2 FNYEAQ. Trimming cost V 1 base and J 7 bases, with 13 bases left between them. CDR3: CASSLGSPGGEKLFF. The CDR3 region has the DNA TGTGCCAGCAGCTTAGGGTCCCCCGGAGGTGAAAAACTGTTTTTT.

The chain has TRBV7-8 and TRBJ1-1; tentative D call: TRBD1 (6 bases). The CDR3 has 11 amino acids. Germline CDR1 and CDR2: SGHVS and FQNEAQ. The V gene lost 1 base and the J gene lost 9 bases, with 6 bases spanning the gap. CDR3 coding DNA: TGTGCCAGCAGCTTAGGGGACAAAGCTTTCTTT. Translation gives CASSLGDKAFF. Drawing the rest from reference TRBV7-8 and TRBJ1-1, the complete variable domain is GAGVSQSPRYKVAKRGQDVALRCDPISGHVSLFWYQQALGQGPEFLTYFQNEAQLDKSGLPSDRFFAERPEGSVSTLKIQRTQQEDSAVYLCASSLGDKAFFGQGTRLTVV.

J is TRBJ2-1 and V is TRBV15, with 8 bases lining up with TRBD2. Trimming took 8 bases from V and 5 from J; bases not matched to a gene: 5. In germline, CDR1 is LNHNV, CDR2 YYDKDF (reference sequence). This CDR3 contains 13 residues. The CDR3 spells CATSFGGDNEQFF. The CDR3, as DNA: TGTGCCACCTCCTTCGGGGGGGACAATGAGCAGTTCTTC.

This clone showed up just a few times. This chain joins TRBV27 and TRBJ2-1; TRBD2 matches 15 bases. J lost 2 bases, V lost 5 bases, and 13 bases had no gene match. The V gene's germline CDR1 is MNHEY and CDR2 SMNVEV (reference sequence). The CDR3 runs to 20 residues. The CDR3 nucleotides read TGTGCCAGCAGTCCCAGCCGGGGACTAGCGGGAGGTTCGCCCTACAATGAGCAGTTCTTC. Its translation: CASSPSRGLAGGSPYNEQFF.

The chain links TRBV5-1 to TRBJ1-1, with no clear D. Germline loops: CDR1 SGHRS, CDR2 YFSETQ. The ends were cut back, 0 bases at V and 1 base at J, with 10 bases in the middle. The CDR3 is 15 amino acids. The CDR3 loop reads CASSLGVAGNTEAFF. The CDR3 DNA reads TGCGCCAGCAGCTTGGGGGTGGCGGGGAACACTGAAGCTTTCTTT.

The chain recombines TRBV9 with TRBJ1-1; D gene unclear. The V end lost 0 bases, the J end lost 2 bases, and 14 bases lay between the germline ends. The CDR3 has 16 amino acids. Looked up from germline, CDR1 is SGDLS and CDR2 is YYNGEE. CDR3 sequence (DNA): TGTGCCAGCAGCGTAGGAGCTAGTATGGTAAACACTGAAGCTTTCTTT. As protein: CASSVGASMVNTEAFF.

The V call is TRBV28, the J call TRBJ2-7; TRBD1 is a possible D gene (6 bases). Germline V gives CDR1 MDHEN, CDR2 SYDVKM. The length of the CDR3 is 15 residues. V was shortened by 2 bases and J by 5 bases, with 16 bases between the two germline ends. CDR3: CASSLPGQPGNEQYF. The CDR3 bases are TGTGCCAGCAGTTTACCCGGACAGCCTGGGAACGAGCAGTACTTC. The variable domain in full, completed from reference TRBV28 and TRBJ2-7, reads DVKVTQSSRYLVKRTGEKVFLECVQDMDHENMFWYRQDPGLGLRLIYFSYDVKMKEKGDIPEGYSVSREKKERFSLILESASTNQTSMYLCASSLPGQPGNEQYFGPGTRLTVT.

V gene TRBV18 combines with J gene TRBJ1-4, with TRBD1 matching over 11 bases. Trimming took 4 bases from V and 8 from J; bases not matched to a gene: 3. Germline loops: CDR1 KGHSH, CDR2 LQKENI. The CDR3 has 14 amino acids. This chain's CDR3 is CASSLDRGHEKLFF. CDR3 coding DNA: TGTGCCAGCTCACTGGACAGGGGGCACGAAAAACTGTTTTTT.

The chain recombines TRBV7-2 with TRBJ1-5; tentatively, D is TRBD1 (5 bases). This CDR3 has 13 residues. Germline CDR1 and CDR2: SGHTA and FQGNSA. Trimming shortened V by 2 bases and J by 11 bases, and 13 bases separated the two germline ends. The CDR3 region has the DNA TGTGCCAGCAGCTTATGGCCGACAGAGACCCAGCATTTT. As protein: CASSLWPTETQHF.

CDR3 in amino acids: CASSYRGVETQYF. CDR3 coding DNA: TGTGCCAGCAGTTACAGGGGGGTGGAGACCCAGTACTTC. This sequence joins TRBV2 and TRBJ2-5; 8 nucleotides agree with TRBD1. Germline lookup yields CDR1 SNHLY and CDR2 FYNNEI. V dropped 5 bases and J dropped 5; count of bases not matched to a gene: 4. The CDR3 runs to 13 residues.